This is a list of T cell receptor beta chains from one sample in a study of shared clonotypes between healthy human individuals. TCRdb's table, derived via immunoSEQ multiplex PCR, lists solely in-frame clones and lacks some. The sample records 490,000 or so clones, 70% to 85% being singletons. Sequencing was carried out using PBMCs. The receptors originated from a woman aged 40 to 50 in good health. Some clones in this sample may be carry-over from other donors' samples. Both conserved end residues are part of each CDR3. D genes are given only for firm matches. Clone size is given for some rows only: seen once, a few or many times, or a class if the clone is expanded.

DNA: TGTGCCAGCAGTTCCTTACGCCAGGGGGTAGTCTACGAGCAGTACTTC
CDR3: CASSSLRQGVVYEQYF
J: TRBJ2-7
D: TRBD1
V: TRBV27
size: .

DNA: TGTGCCAGCAGCCCCCCCTGGGGGGGCACAGATACGCAGTATTTT
CDR3: CASSPPWGGTDTQYF
J: TRBJ2-3
D: .
V: TRBV7-2
size: .

DNA: TGTGCCAGCAGCCCGGAGCCAGGGAGCGCAGATACGCAGTATTTT
CDR3: CASSPEPGSADTQYF
J: TRBJ2-3
D: .
V: TRBV5-8
size: once

DNA: TGCGCCAGCAGCTTGGGGAGTACGGGTCAGCCCCAGCATTTT
CDR3: CASSLGSTGQPQHF
J: TRBJ1-5
D: .
V: TRBV5-1
size: .

DNA: TGTGCCTGGAGTGTAAACCGCCACGAGCAGTACTTC
CDR3: CAWSVNRHEQYF
J: TRBJ2-7
D: .
V: TRBV30
size: .

DNA: TGTGCCAGCAGTTATTCCAGGGGAAAGTTAAATGAGCAGTTCTTC
CDR3: CASSYSRGKLNEQFF
J: TRBJ2-1
D: .
V: TRBV6-5
size: .

DNA: TGTGCCAGCAGTCGTGGGGGACAGGGGGCGTATGAGCAGTACTTC
CDR3: CASSRGGQGAYEQYF
J: TRBJ2-7
D: TRBD1
V: TRBV28
size: .

DNA: TGTGCCAGCAGCTTAGACAGGGGGCTGGGAGGCTACACCTTC
CDR3: CASSLDRGLGGYTF
J: TRBJ1-2
D: TRBD1
V: TRBV7-3
size: .

DNA: TGTGCCAGCTCACCAAGGGCAGTGGGGAATTCACCCCTCCACTTT
CDR3: CASSPRAVGNSPLHF
J: TRBJ1-6
D: .
V: TRBV18
size: .

DNA: TGTGCCACCGGGTCCCCGGACGGCTCTGGAAACACCATATATTTT
CDR3: CATGSPDGSGNTIYF
J: TRBJ1-3
D: .
V: TRBV10-3
size: .

DNA: TGTGCCATCAAATGGGGTGAGCAGGGGTCGGAGCAGTTCTTC
CDR3: CAIKWGEQGSEQFF
J: TRBJ2-1
D: .
V: TRBV10-3
size: .

DNA: TGCGCCAGCAGCTTGGAACTGAGGGACACTGAAGCTTTCTTT
CDR3: CASSLELRDTEAFF
J: TRBJ1-1
D: .
V: TRBV5-1
size: few

DNA: TGTGCCTGTACATCCAGCCCGGGACGAGTTAATGAAAAACTGTTTTTT
CDR3: CACTSSPGRVNEKLFF
J: TRBJ1-4
D: .
V: TRBV30
size: few

DNA: TGCGCCAGCAGCTTGGACCGAGGCAACACTGAAGCTTTCTTT
CDR3: CASSLDRGNTEAFF
J: TRBJ1-1
D: .
V: TRBV5-1
size: .

DNA: TGTGCCAGCAGCCCCGACCGAAACTCCTACGAGCAGTACTTC
CDR3: CASSPDRNSYEQYF
J: TRBJ2-7
D: .
V: TRBV7-9
size: .

DNA: TGTGCCAGCTCACCGGCAGGGGAGGAAGAAAAACTGTTTTTT
CDR3: CASSPAGEEEKLFF
J: TRBJ1-4
D: .
V: TRBV18
size: .

DNA: TGCAGCGTTGAGTCTGACAGGGGGGAGAACACTGAAGCTTTCTTT
CDR3: CSVESDRGENTEAFF
J: TRBJ1-1
D: TRBD1
V: TRBV29-1
size: .

DNA: TGTGCCAGCAGTTTAGGGGGTCTGGGACAAGAGACCCAGTACTTC
CDR3: CASSLGGLGQETQYF
J: TRBJ2-5
D: .
V: TRBV28
size: .

DNA: TGCGCCAGCAGCCCCCTTGTCCCGGGACAGTCAACTAATGAAAAACTGTTTTTT
CDR3: CASSPLVPGQSTNEKLFF
J: TRBJ1-4
D: TRBD1
V: TRBV4-1
size: .

DNA: TGCAGCGGAGAAGGACTAGCTACAGAGAGCCAGTACTTC
CDR3: CSGEGLATESQYF
J: TRBJ2-5
D: TRBD2
V: TRBV29-1
size: .

DNA: TGTGCCAGTAGCGAGGGACAATCCACAGATACGCAGTATTTT
CDR3: CASSEGQSTDTQYF
J: TRBJ2-3
D: .
V: TRBV19
size: .

DNA: TGTGCCTGGAAGTCTGCGCGGGACCCCTACAATGAGCAGTTCTTC
CDR3: CAWKSARDPYNEQFF
J: TRBJ2-1
D: .
V: TRBV30
size: few

DNA: TGTGCCAGCGCCCTAGCGGAAAGCACAGATACGCAGTATTTT
CDR3: CASALAESTDTQYF
J: TRBJ2-3
D: TRBD2
V: TRBV6-1
size: .

DNA: TGTGCCAGCAGCGGGACTATAACCTACAATGAGCAGTTCTTC
CDR3: CASSGTITYNEQFF
J: TRBJ2-1
D: TRBD2
V: TRBV28
size: few

DNA: TGTGCCAGCAGTTACCGTTCGGGACACCTTGAAGCTTTCTTT
CDR3: CASSYRSGHLEAFF
J: TRBJ1-1
D: .
V: TRBV6-5
size: .

DNA: TGTGCCAGTAGCCCAGGACAGGGTGAAGCTTTCTTT
CDR3: CASSPGQGEAFF
J: TRBJ1-1
D: TRBD1
V: TRBV19
size: .

DNA: TGTGCCTGGAGCGAGGGGCCTCGGACTAGCGGGAGCCGAGGCAATGAGCAGTTCTTC
CDR3: CAWSEGPRTSGSRGNEQFF
J: TRBJ2-1
D: TRBD2
V: TRBV30
size: few

DNA: TGTGCCAGCTCACCGACTAGCGGGAGCTACGAGCAGTACTTC
CDR3: CASSPTSGSYEQYF
J: TRBJ2-7
D: TRBD2
V: TRBV18
size: few

DNA: TGCGCCAGCAGCCAGGTCACAGGGGTCAAAAACATTCAGTACTTC
CDR3: CASSQVTGVKNIQYF
J: TRBJ2-4
D: TRBD1
V: TRBV4-1
size: .

DNA: TGTGCCAGCAGTTTGACCGGGACAGGGGTATACGAGCAGTACTTC
CDR3: CASSLTGTGVYEQYF
J: TRBJ2-7
D: TRBD1
V: TRBV6-6
size: .

DNA: TGTGCCATCAGGAGAACGGGGACTAGCCCGGGTGATGAGCAGTTCTTC
CDR3: CAIRRTGTSPGDEQFF
J: TRBJ2-1
D: TRBD2
V: TRBV10-3
size: .

DNA: TGTGCCAGCAGTTCCGGAGGAGCGGGAGCCTACGAGCAGTACTTC
CDR3: CASSSGGAGAYEQYF
J: TRBJ2-7
D: TRBD2
V: TRBV28
size: .

DNA: TGCGCCAGCAGTCAATCAGGGAACACCGGGGAGCTGTTTTTT
CDR3: CASSQSGNTGELFF
J: TRBJ2-2
D: .
V: TRBV23-1
size: .

DNA: TGTGCCAGCAGCCATTGGACTAGCTTCGCCGGGGAGCTGTTTTTT
CDR3: CASSHWTSFAGELFF
J: TRBJ2-2
D: TRBD2
V: TRBV14
size: .

DNA: TGTGCCAGCAGCTCGGGTGGGATTTCACCCAATGAGCAGTTCTTC
CDR3: CASSSGGISPNEQFF
J: TRBJ2-1
D: .
V: TRBV7-6
size: .

DNA: TGTGCCAGCACCAGAGGGGCAGGAGGAACTGAAGCTTTCTTT
CDR3: CASTRGAGGTEAFF
J: TRBJ1-1
D: .
V: TRBV2
size: few

DNA: TGTGCCAGCAGCGCTCAGAATCTGAACTATGGCTACACCTTC
CDR3: CASSAQNLNYGYTF
J: TRBJ1-2
D: .
V: TRBV7-9
size: .

DNA: TGTGCCAGCAGCACCCCAAAGGCGGGGTCATACAATGAGCAGTTCTTC
CDR3: CASSTPKAGSYNEQFF
J: TRBJ2-1
D: .
V: TRBV7-8
size: .

DNA: TGTGCCAGCAGTGGCTTAACCGTACATGGCTACACCTTC
CDR3: CASSGLTVHGYTF
J: TRBJ1-2
D: .
V: TRBV25-1
size: .

DNA: TGTGCCAGCAGCTTGGCGGGAGGGCCGCACACCGGGGAGCTGTTTTTT
CDR3: CASSLAGGPHTGELFF
J: TRBJ2-2
D: TRBD2
V: TRBV7-8
size: .

DNA: TGTGCCAGTAGTTTTGGGACTAGCGGGAGGGGAGAGACCCAGTACTTC
CDR3: CASSFGTSGRGETQYF
J: TRBJ2-5
D: TRBD2
V: TRBV19
size: few

DNA: TGCAGCGTTGTCCCCGGGACAGGTTCCTACGAGCAGTACTTC
CDR3: CSVVPGTGSYEQYF
J: TRBJ2-7
D: TRBD1
V: TRBV29-1
size: .

DNA: TGTGCCAGCAGCTTAGGGACTAACCCAGGCTACGAGCAGTACTTC
CDR3: CASSLGTNPGYEQYF
J: TRBJ2-7
D: .
V: TRBV7-2
size: few

DNA: TGCGCCAGCTCCAACCCGAGAGGGGCGGCGGATCAGCCCCAGCATTTT
CDR3: CASSNPRGAADQPQHF
J: TRBJ1-5
D: .
V: TRBV5-1
size: once